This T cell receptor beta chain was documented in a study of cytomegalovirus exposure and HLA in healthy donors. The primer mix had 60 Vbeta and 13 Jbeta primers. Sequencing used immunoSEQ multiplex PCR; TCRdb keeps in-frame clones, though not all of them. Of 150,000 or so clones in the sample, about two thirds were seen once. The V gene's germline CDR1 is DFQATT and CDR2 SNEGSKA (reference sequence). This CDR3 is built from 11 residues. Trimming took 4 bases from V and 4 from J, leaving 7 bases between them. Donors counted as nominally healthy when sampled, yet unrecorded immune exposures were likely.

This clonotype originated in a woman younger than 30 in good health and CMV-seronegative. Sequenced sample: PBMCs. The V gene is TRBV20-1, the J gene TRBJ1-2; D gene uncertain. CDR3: CSAISVYGYTF. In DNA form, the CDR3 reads TGCAGTGCTATTTCGGTCTATGGCTACACCTTC.